This T cell receptor (beta chain) was documented in a study of blood T cell repertoires in COVID-19. Turning to the study itself: Samples of COVID-19 (acute and convalescent) were obtained from the United States, Italy and Spain. The cDNA or gDNA used as material had been derived from T cells, B-cell-depleted T cells, or PBMCs.

The V segment lost 4 bases and the J segment 2 bases; nucleotides outside the gene matches: 12. The CDR3 consists of 18 residues. Germline V gene lookup returns CDR1 SGHRS and CDR2 YFSETQ. While infection was still active, Seattle patients were enrolled and then followed longitudinally. Original processing notes: Amplification of reference gene primers provided the estimated nucleated cell counts. Libraries were prepared by immunoSEQ multiplex PCR; TCRdb keeps only in-frame clonotypes and omits some of them. The DNA gave D and trimming, while V, J and clone size come from that table. This sample has roughly 260,000 clones, with about nine tenths found just once.

Specimen: peripheral blood. The chain joins TRBV5-1 to TRBJ2-2, with TRBD2 matching over 9 bases. The sequence was obtained from a person aged 18 to 29 with COVID-19, enrolled during active disease. The CDR3 DNA sequence: TGCGCCAGCAGCCACCCCAGTTGGACTAGCGCCAACACCGGGGAGCTGTTTTTT. This translates into CASSHPSWTSANTGELFF.